This TCR beta chain emerged from a study of beta chain features in type 1 diabetes. Study-wide background: The study examined some 110,000,000 sorted cells across all samples. Broader study findings: Across patients, naive, central memory and Treg TCRB repertoires exhibited apparently greater similarity than was observed across healthy donors.

In regard to this clone: Its target is unknown.

The germline V and J ends were trimmed by 1 base and 4 bases, with 8 bases remaining between them. The CDR3 is 14 amino acids. Germline loops: CDR1 SEHNR, CDR2 FQNEAQ (reference sequence). Expressed TCRB transcripts were sequenced, since all the RNA that had been isolated was reverse transcribed. Naive, central memory and regulatory T cell samples averaged roughly 3.6 million immunoSEQ reads each. TCRdb keeps only in-frame clones here, not all; method: immunoSEQ multiplex PCR. Of 250,000 to 350,000 clones listed, about 14% are singletons. The rearrangement links TRBV7-9 to TRBJ1-3; D not resolved. This receptor was identified in a man under 40 in good health. The sequencing input was central memory CD4+ T cells from blood. CDR3 coding DNA: TGTGCCAGCAGCTTAGGTCCAGTAGGAAACACCATATATTTT. It is translated as CASSLGPVGNTIYF.